This TCR beta chain was sequenced during a study of T cell changes during pregnancy in multiple sclerosis. Trimming took 0 bases from V and 7 from J, leaving 14 bases between them. The CDR3 is 16 residues long. Germline V gives CDR1 SGDLS, CDR2 YYNGEE. The repertoire was sequenced with immunoSEQ multiplex PCR; TCRdb's copy has only in-frame clones and lacks some. The table lists over 20,000 clones, roughly 90% of them singletons. The chain has TRBV9 and TRBJ1-6; perhaps TRBD1 as D (5 bases). This sample comprised CD8+ T cells from peripheral blood mononuclear cells, obtained in the second trimester of pregnancy. The clonotype originates from a female donor in good health, enrolled as a control in a pregnancy study. Written as DNA, the CDR3 is TGTGCCAGCAGCGTAGGCCTAGGGGCTGCCAATTCACCCCTCCACTTT. As protein: CASSVGLGAANSPLHF.